This T cell receptor beta chain was retrieved from a study of blood T cell repertoires in COVID-19. Some clones are missing from TCRdb's copy, which holds only in-frame ones; the method was immunoSEQ multiplex PCR. The profile shows fewer than 250,000 clones, about 86% of them singletons. The study assigned cohorts using participant-reported clinical history. In germline, CDR1 is SGHVS, CDR2 FQNEAQ. Trimming took 2 bases from V and 3 from J; bases not matched to a gene: 5. The CDR3 length is 16 residues. The specimen was PBMCs or T cells enriched from blood (not recorded which). This receptor was obtained from a woman aged 40 to 50 with acute COVID-19. V gene TRBV7-8 combines with J gene TRBJ2-5; TRBD2 matches 11 bases. The CDR3: CASSLKRLAGKETQYF. DNA for the CDR3: TGTGCCAGCAGCTTAAAGAGACTAGCGGGAAAAGAGACCCAGTACTTC.